Listed below are T cell receptor beta chains from one sample, sequenced in a study of blood T cell repertoires in COVID-19. Sequencing was performed with immunoSEQ multiplex PCR; in TCRdb, only in-frame clones are kept and a portion is missing. Among 150,000 to 200,000 clones listed, about nine tenths were seen once. Sequencing was done on a sample of peripheral blood. The receptors here all came from a woman aged 70-85 years with acute or convalescent COVID-19. Both conserved end residues are part of each CDR3. Fields, in order: J gene, D gene, V gene, clone size, CDR3 DNA, CDR3 protein. D genes are given only for firm matches. The size of a clone is reported for some rows only, either as once, few or many, or as a class for expanded clones.

J: TRBJ1-2; D: .; V: TRBV27; size: .; DNA: TGTGCCAGCAGTTCCGTCGCCGGGACAAGGTACGGCTACACCTTC; CDR3: CASSSVAGTRYGYTF
J: TRBJ2-7; D: .; V: TRBV4-3; size: .; DNA: TGCGCCAGCAGCCAAGATGCGTCAGGGGGGTCCTACGAGCAGTACTTC; CDR3: CASSQDASGGSYEQYF
J: TRBJ2-7; D: .; V: TRBV11-2; size: .; DNA: TGTGCCAGCAGCCCTAAGGTAGCATACGAGCAGTACTTC; CDR3: CASSPKVAYEQYF
J: TRBJ1-4; D: .; V: TRBV5-1; size: few; DNA: TGCGCCAGCAGCTCCTTCGACAGTCACGAAAAACTGTTTTTT; CDR3: CASSSFDSHEKLFF
J: TRBJ2-2; D: TRBD2; V: TRBV3-1/TRBV3-2; size: .; DNA: TGTGCCAGCAGCCAAGGTTTTCTAGCGGGAGCGAACACCGGGGAGCTGTTTTTT; CDR3: CASSQGFLAGANTGELFF
J: TRBJ2-7; D: TRBD2; V: TRBV2; size: .; DNA: TGTGCCTCATCGAGGGGACTAGGCTACGAGCAGTACTTC; CDR3: CASSRGLGYEQYF
J: TRBJ1-5; D: TRBD1; V: TRBV10-2; size: .; DNA: TGCGCCAGCAGTGAGTCGGTCCCGGGACAGGCGAGCAATCAGCCCCAGCATTTT; CDR3: CASSESVPGQASNQPQHF
J: TRBJ2-3; D: TRBD1; V: TRBV2; size: .; DNA: TGTGCCAGCAGTAGTGACAGGGGTCCCCCAGATACGCAGTATTTT; CDR3: CASSSDRGPPDTQYF
J: TRBJ1-1; D: .; V: TRBV2; size: .; DNA: TGTGCCAGCAACCAATACTCCGAGGCTGAAGCTTTCTTT; CDR3: CASNQYSEAEAFF
J: TRBJ2-5; D: .; V: TRBV11-2; size: once; DNA: TGTGCCAGCAGCGTTGAAGGTAGTCTCGGGGAGACCCAGTACTTC; CDR3: CASSVEGSLGETQYF
J: TRBJ2-7; D: .; V: TRBV29-1; size: .; DNA: TGCAGCGTTGCTAGGGGCTACGAGCAGTACTTC; CDR3: CSVARGYEQYF
J: TRBJ1-5; D: .; V: TRBV6-2/TRBV6-3; size: .; DNA: TGTGCCAGCAGTTACCCAGGGGAGGGGCAGCCCCAGCATTTT; CDR3: CASSYPGEGQPQHF
J: TRBJ1-1; D: .; V: TRBV20-1; size: .; DNA: TGCAGTGCTAGTGGAGGGTCTCGCACTGAAGCTTTCTTT; CDR3: CSASGGSRTEAFF
J: TRBJ2-7; D: .; V: TRBV7-2; size: .; DNA: TGTGCCAGCAGCTTGGGGGGGCCCTACGAGCAGTACTTC; CDR3: CASSLGGPYEQYF
J: TRBJ2-7; D: TRBD2; V: TRBV28; size: .; DNA: TGTGCCAGCAGTACTAAGACTAGCGGGAGTTTCCGTCTCTACGAGCAGTACTTC; CDR3: CASSTKTSGSFRLYEQYF
J: TRBJ2-3; D: .; V: TRBV7-3; size: .; DNA: TGTGCCAGCAGCTTAGGCCTTCGCACAGATACGCAGTATTTT; CDR3: CASSLGLRTDTQYF
J: TRBJ1-5; D: TRBD1; V: TRBV6-5; size: few; DNA: TGTGCCAGCAGTATTACAGGGGCCAGCAATCAGCCCCAGCATTTT; CDR3: CASSITGASNQPQHF
J: TRBJ2-6; D: .; V: TRBV1; size: .; DNA: TGCACCAGCAGCCAAGGGCCTGATAACTCTGGGGCCAACGTCCTGACTTTC; CDR3: CTSSQGPDNSGANVLTF
J: TRBJ1-6; D: .; V: TRBV5-1; size: .; DNA: TGCGCCAGCAGCTCCCAGGGGAGTCCAAATTCACCCCTCCACTTT; CDR3: CASSSQGSPNSPLHF
J: TRBJ2-2; D: TRBD1; V: TRBV2; size: .; DNA: TGTGCCAGCAGCGCGGGACAGGGGACCACCGGGGAGCTGTTTTTT; CDR3: CASSAGQGTTGELFF
J: TRBJ2-7; D: TRBD1; V: TRBV2; size: .; DNA: TGTGCCAGCAGAGGCGACAGGGTGGTAGGGCAGTACTTC; CDR3: CASRGDRVVGQYF
J: TRBJ2-4; D: .; V: TRBV3-1/TRBV3-2; size: .; DNA: TGTGCCAGCAGCCAAGATCCGAGGTCCGGGACTCTCTTC; CDR3: CASSQDPRSGTLF
J: TRBJ2-2; D: .; V: TRBV11-3; size: .; DNA: TGTGCCAGCAGCTTAGATCCCGGGACCGGGGAGCTGTTTTTT; CDR3: CASSLDPGTGELFF
J: TRBJ2-7; D: .; V: TRBV29-1; size: once; DNA: TGCAGCGTTGAAGGTCAGGGGAACTACGAGCAGTACTTC; CDR3: CSVEGQGNYEQYF
J: TRBJ1-2; D: TRBD1; V: TRBV27; size: once; DNA: TGTGCCAGCAGTTTTCAGGGGGCGGGCGGCTACACCTTC; CDR3: CASSFQGAGGYTF
J: TRBJ2-1; D: TRBD2; V: TRBV6-2/TRBV6-3; size: .; DNA: TGTGCCAGCAGTGCTACTAGCGGGCGGATAAGCTCCTACAATGAGCAGTTCTTC; CDR3: CASSATSGRISSYNEQFF
J: TRBJ1-2; D: .; V: TRBV21-1; size: .; DNA: TGTGCCAGCAGCAAAGGTGGGCCATTTCTCCTCTACACCTTC; CDR3: CASSKGGPFLLYTF
J: TRBJ1-3; D: .; V: TRBV6-5; size: .; DNA: TGTGCCAGCAGATTACAGGGTAACACCATATATTTT; CDR3: CASRLQGNTIYF
J: TRBJ2-2; D: TRBD2; V: TRBV29-1; size: .; DNA: TGCAGCGTTGAAGATTCGCTAGCGGCGAACACCGGGGAGCTGTTTTTT; CDR3: CSVEDSLAANTGELFF
J: TRBJ2-1; D: .; V: TRBV7-9; size: .; DNA: TGTGCCAGCAGCACGGAGAGCTCCTACAATGAGCAGTTCTTC; CDR3: CASSTESSYNEQFF
J: TRBJ2-1; D: .; V: TRBV3-1/TRBV3-2; size: .; DNA: TGTGCCAGCAGCCCATTCCGCGGGGTGGGGCAGTTCTTC; CDR3: CASSPFRGVGQFF
J: TRBJ2-2; D: .; V: TRBV30; size: .; DNA: TGTGCCCGGATCCCGACTTGGGAGCTGTTTTTT; CDR3: CARIPTWELFF
J: TRBJ2-1; D: TRBD1; V: TRBV3-1/TRBV3-2; size: .; DNA: TGTGCCAGCAGCCAACGTGGACAGGGGGGCTACAATGAGCAGTTCTTC; CDR3: CASSQRGQGGYNEQFF
J: TRBJ2-7; D: .; V: TRBV27; size: .; DNA: TGTGCCAGCAGTTTTAGCGGAAACACCTACGAGCAGTACTTC; CDR3: CASSFSGNTYEQYF
J: TRBJ2-1; D: .; V: TRBV29-1; size: few; DNA: TGCAGCGTTTCCGTAGCGGTTTCCTACAATGAGCAGTTCTTC; CDR3: CSVSVAVSYNEQFF
J: TRBJ1-5; D: .; V: TRBV9; size: .; DNA: TGTGCCAGCAGCGTAGCCGGGGATCAGCCCCAGCATTTT; CDR3: CASSVAGDQPQHF
J: TRBJ2-5; D: TRBD2; V: TRBV13; size: medium-sized; DNA: TGTGCCAGCAGCCCATTGGGCGGGGGGATCCAAGAGACCCAGTACTTC; CDR3: CASSPLGGGIQETQYF
J: TRBJ2-7; D: .; V: TRBV6-2/TRBV6-3; size: .; DNA: TGTGCCAGCAGTTACGGCAGGGGCAGGTACGAGCAGTACTTC; CDR3: CASSYGRGRYEQYF
J: TRBJ1-6; D: .; V: TRBV19; size: .; DNA: TGTGCCAGTAGGGGGAACGGGGATTCACCCCTCCACTTT; CDR3: CASRGNGDSPLHF
J: TRBJ2-7; D: .; V: TRBV7-2; size: .; DNA: TGTGCCAGCAGCTTAGAAGGGGGTGGCGAGCAGTACTTC; CDR3: CASSLEGGGEQYF
J: TRBJ1-2; D: .; V: TRBV6-5; size: .; DNA: TGTGCCAGCAGGACCACAGGCCTTAACTATGGCTACACCTTC; CDR3: CASRTTGLNYGYTF
J: TRBJ1-5; D: TRBD1; V: TRBV3-1/TRBV3-2; size: .; DNA: TGTGCCAGCAGCCAAGGGGACAGGGTGAATCAGCCCCAGCATTTT; CDR3: CASSQGDRVNQPQHF
J: TRBJ1-2; D: .; V: TRBV29-1; size: .; DNA: TGCAGCGTTGATTCGAGGGCTTCTGGCTACACCTTC; CDR3: CSVDSRASGYTF
J: TRBJ2-7; D: TRBD1; V: TRBV19; size: .; DNA: TGTGCCAGTAGTATTAAGCGGGACAGGGTGGGGATCTACGAGCAGTACTTC; CDR3: CASSIKRDRVGIYEQYF
J: TRBJ1-1; D: .; V: TRBV28; size: .; DNA: TGTGCCAGCAGTTTATTCGGGGGTCGGGACACTGAAGCTTTCTTT; CDR3: CASSLFGGRDTEAFF
J: TRBJ1-2; D: .; V: TRBV19; size: .; DNA: TGTGCCAGTAGTATTTGGGCAGAAGGCTACACCTTC; CDR3: CASSIWAEGYTF
J: TRBJ2-1; D: .; V: TRBV6-5; size: .; DNA: TGTGCCAGCGGCCGGGGCTCCTACAATGAGCAGTTCTTC; CDR3: CASGRGSYNEQFF
J: TRBJ1-1; D: .; V: TRBV19; size: .; DNA: TGTGCCAGTAGTATTGGAGGAGATTCGAACACTGAAGCTTTCTTT; CDR3: CASSIGGDSNTEAFF
J: TRBJ2-5; D: TRBD1; V: TRBV7-7; size: once; DNA: TGTGCTAGCAGCTCGGACGGACAGGGAGGAGAGACCCAGTACTTC; CDR3: CASSSDGQGGETQYF
J: TRBJ2-3; D: .; V: TRBV6-2/TRBV6-3; size: .; DNA: TGTGCCAGCAGTGTGCGGGCCTGGAGAGTGGGCACAGATACGCAGTATTTT; CDR3: CASSVRAWRVGTDTQYF
J: TRBJ1-1; D: .; V: TRBV14; size: .; DNA: TGTGCCAGCAGCCTGGGACACCCAGGAGCTGAAGCTTTCTTT; CDR3: CASSLGHPGAEAFF
J: TRBJ2-1; D: TRBD1; V: TRBV7-8; size: .; DNA: TGTGCCAGCAGCCTTTTCTCGGGACAGGCGGTTAAGACCACCTACAATGAGCAGTTCTTC; CDR3: CASSLFSGQAVKTTYNEQFF
J: TRBJ2-7; D: TRBD2; V: TRBV28; size: once; DNA: TGTGCCAGCAGTTTTCCTAGCGGGAGCTTTGGCGAGCAGTACTTC; CDR3: CASSFPSGSFGEQYF
J: TRBJ1-6; D: .; V: TRBV11-2; size: .; DNA: TGTGCCAGCAGTGGGGCCACCAATTCACCCCTCCACTTT; CDR3: CASSGATNSPLHF
J: TRBJ2-7; D: .; V: TRBV6-5; size: few; DNA: TGTGCCAGCAGTTACGGCGGCGGAACCTACGAGCAGTACTTC; CDR3: CASSYGGGTYEQYF